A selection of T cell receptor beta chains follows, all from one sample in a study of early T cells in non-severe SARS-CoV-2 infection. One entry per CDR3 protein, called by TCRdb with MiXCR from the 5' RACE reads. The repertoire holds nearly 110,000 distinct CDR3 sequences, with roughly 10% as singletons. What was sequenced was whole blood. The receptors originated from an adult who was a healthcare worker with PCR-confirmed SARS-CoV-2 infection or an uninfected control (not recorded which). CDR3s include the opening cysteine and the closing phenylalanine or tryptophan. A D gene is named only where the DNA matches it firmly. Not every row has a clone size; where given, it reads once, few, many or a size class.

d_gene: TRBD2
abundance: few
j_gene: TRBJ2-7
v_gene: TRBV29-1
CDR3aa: CSVEQAGGPHYEQYF
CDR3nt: TGCAGCGTTGAACAGGCGGGAGGGCCCCACTACGAGCAGTACTTC

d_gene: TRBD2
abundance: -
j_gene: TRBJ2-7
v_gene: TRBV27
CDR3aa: CASSLQWGGAVEQYF
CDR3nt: TGTGCCAGCAGTCTCCAATGGGGGGGAGCGGTCGAGCAGTACTTC

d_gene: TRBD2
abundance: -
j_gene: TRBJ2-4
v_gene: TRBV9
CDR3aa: CASSVGLAGAKNIQYF
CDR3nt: TGTGCCAGCAGCGTGGGACTAGCGGGAGCCAAAAACATTCAGTACTTC

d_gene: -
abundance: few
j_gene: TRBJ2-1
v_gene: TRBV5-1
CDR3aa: CASSLDFRSYNEQFF
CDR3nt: TGCGCCAGCAGCTTGGACTTCCGCTCCTACAATGAGCAGTTCTTC

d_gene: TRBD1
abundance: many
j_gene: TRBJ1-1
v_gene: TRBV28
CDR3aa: CASSTGQGRFTEAFF
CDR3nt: TGTGCCAGCAGTACGGGACAGGGGAGGTTCACTGAAGCTTTCTTT

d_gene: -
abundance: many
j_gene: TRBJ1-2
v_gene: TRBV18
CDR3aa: CASSREQSNYGYTF
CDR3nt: TGTGCCAGCTCACGAGAGCAGAGCAACTATGGCTACACCTTC

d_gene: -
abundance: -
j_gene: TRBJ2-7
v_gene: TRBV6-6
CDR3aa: CASAQGATTYEQYF
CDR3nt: TGTGCCAGCGCACAGGGAGCAACTACCTACGAGCAGTACTTC

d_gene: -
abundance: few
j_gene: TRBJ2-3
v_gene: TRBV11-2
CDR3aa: CASSLSATTDTQYF
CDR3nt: TGTGCCAGCAGCCTTTCCGCGACCACAGATACGCAGTATTTT

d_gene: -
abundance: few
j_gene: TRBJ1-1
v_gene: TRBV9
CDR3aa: CASSVGSLGIGGMNTEVFF
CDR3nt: TGTGCCAGCAGCGTAGGGTCTCTGGGGATTGGGGGAATGAACACTGAAGTTTTCTTT

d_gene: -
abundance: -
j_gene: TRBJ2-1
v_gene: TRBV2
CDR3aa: CATSSYNEQFF
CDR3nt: TGTGCCACTAGCTCCTACAATGAGCAGTTCTTC

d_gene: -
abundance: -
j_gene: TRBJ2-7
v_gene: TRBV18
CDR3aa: CASSPSGANYEQYF
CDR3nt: TGTGCCAGCTCACCATCGGGGGCGAACTACGAGCAGTACTTC

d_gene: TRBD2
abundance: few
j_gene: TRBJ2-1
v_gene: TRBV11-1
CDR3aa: CASSFSAGAYNEQFF
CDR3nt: TGTGCCAGCAGCTTTAGCGCGGGGGCCTACAATGAGCAGTTCTTC

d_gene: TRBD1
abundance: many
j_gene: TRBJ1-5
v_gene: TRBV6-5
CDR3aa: CASSRTGGYQPQHF
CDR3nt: TGTGCCAGCAGCCGGACAGGTGGTTATCAGCCCCAGCATTTT

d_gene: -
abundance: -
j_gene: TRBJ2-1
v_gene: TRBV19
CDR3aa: CASSRSHEQFF
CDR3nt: TGTGCCAGTAGTAGATCCCATGAGCAGTTCTTC

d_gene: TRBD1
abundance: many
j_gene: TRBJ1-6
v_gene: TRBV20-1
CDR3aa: CSARQGWDNSPLHF
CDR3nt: TGCAGTGCGCGACAGGGATGGGATAATTCACCCCTCCACTTT

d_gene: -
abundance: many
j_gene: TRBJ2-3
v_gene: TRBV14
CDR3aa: CASSRLVGRASDTQYF
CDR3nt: TGTGCCAGCAGCCGACTCGTCGGGAGAGCTTCGGATACGCAGTATTTT

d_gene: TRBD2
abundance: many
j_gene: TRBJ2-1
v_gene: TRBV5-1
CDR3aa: CASSPGTGLAGGVNEQFF
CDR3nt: TGCGCCAGCAGCCCGGGGACAGGTCTAGCGGGAGGGGTGAATGAGCAGTTCTTC

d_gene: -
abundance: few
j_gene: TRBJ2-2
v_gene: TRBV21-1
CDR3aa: CASSKARGGAPGELFF
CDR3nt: TGTGCCAGCAGCAAAGCCCGCGGGGGCGCGCCCGGGGAGCTGTTTTTT

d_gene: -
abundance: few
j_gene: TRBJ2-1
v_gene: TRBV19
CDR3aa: CASSNLQGGAEQFF
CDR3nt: TGTGCCAGTAGCAACCTCCAGGGGGGCGCTGAGCAGTTCTTC

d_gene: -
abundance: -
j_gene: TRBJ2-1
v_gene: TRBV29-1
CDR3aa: CSLTPGLNNEKFF
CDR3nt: TGCAGCCTTACCCCGGGACTCAACAATGAGAAGTTCTTC

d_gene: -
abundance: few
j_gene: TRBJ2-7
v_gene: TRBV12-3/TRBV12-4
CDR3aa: CASRLSDRSSEQYF
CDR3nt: TGTGCCAGCAGACTCTCGGACAGATCCTCCGAGCAGTACTTC

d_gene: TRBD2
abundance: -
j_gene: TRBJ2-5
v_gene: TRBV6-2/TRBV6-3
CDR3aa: CASSSTSGRQTQYF
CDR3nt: TGTGCCAGCAGTTCTACTAGCGGGAGGCAGACCCAGTACTTC

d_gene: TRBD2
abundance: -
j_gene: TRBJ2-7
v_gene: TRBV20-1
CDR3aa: CSASPGGSGTYEQYF
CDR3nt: TGCAGTGCTAGCCCCGGGGGGAGCGGGACCTACGAGCAGTACTTC

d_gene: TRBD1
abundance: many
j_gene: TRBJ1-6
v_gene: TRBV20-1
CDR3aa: CSAAAGTGGHSPLHF
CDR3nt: TGCAGTGCGGCGGCCGGGACAGGGGGACATTCACCCCTCCACTTT

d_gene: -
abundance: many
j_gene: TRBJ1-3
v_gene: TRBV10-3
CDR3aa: CASQGFSGNTIYF
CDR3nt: TGTGCCAGCCAGGGGTTCTCTGGAAACACCATATATTTT

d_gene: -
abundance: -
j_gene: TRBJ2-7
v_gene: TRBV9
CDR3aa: CASSGGNEQYF
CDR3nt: TGTGCCAGCAGCGGGGGAAACGAGCAGTACTTC

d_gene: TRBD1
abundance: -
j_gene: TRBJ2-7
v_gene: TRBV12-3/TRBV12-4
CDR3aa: CASSPGQAMVEQYF
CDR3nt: TGTGCCAGCAGCCCGGGACAGGCGATGGTCGAGCAGTACTTC

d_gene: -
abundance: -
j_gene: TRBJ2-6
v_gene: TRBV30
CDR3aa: CAWSRLSGANVLTF
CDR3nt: TGTGCCTGGAGTAGGCTGTCTGGGGCCAACGTCCTGACTTTC

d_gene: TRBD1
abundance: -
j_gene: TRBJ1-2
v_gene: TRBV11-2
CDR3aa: CASSSGTGHYGYTF
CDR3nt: TGTGCCAGCAGCTCAGGGACAGGGCACTATGGCTACACCTTC

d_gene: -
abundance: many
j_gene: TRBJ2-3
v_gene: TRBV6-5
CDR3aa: CASSLRSDPTDTQYF
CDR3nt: TGTGCCAGCAGTTTAAGGTCGGATCCCACAGATACGCAGTATTTT

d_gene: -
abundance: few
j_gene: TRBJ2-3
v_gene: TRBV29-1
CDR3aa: CSVDGPSTDTQYF
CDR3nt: TGCAGCGTTGATGGTCCTAGCACAGATACGCAGTATTTT

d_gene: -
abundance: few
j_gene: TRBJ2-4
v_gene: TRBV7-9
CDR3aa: CASSFLGTNIQYF
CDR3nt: TGTGCCAGCAGTTTCCTAGGGACAAACATTCAGTACTTC

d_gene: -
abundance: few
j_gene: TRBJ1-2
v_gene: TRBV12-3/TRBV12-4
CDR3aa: CASSTTAGGYGYTF
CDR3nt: TGTGCCAGCAGTACGACAGCGGGGGGCTATGGCTACACCTTC

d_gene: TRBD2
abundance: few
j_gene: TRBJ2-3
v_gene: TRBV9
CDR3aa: CASSARLAGDGDTQYF
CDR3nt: TGTGCCAGCAGCGCACGACTAGCGGGAGATGGAGATACGCAGTATTTT

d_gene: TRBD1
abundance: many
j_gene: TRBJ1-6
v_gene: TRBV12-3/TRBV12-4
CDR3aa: CASSLSDRGNSPLHF
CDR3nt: TGTGCCAGCAGTTTATCGGACAGGGGAAATTCACCCCTCCACTTT

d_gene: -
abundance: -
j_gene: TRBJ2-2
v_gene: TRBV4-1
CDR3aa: CASSQVDLVNTGELFF
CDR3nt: TGCGCCAGCAGCCAGGTAGACCTGGTGAACACCGGGGAGCTGTTTTTT

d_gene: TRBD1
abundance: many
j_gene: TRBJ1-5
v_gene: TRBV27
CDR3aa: CASARGYVRNQPQHF
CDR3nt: TGTGCCAGCGCCAGGGGGTATGTGCGCAATCAGCCCCAGCATTTT

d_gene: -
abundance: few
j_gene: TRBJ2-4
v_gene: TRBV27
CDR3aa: CASSYEGTAKNIQYF
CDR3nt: TGTGCCAGCAGTTATGAGGGGACGGCCAAAAACATTCAGTACTTC

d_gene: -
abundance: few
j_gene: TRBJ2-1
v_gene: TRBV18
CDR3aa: CASSQSSFRASEQFF
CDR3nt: TGTGCCAGCTCACAGTCATCTTTCCGGGCGAGCGAGCAGTTCTTC

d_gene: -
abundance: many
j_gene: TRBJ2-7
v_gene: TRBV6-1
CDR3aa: CASSEAGDAYEQYF
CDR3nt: TGTGCCAGCAGTGAAGCGGGGGACGCCTACGAGCAGTACTTC

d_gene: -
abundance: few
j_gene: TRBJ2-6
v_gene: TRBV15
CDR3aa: CATAQSGANVLTF
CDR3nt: TGTGCCACTGCGCAGTCTGGGGCCAACGTCCTGACTTTC

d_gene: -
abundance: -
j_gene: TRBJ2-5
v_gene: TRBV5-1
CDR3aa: CAGSLDAMIRETQYF
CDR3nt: TGCGCCGGCAGCTTGGACGCTATGATCCGAGAGACCCAGTACTTC

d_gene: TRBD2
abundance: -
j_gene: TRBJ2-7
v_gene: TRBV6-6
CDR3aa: CASSSGTSTHEQYF
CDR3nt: TGTGCCAGCAGCTCCGGGACTAGCACCCACGAGCAGTACTTC